The entry below describes one T cell receptor beta chain. The CDR3 has 15 residues. Germline loops: CDR1 SGDLS, CDR2 YYNGEE. With V trimmed by 2 bases and J by 2 bases, 3 bases remained unmatched. This sample stems from a study of T cell changes during pregnancy in multiple sclerosis. Measured with immunoSEQ multiplex PCR; TCRdb has only the in-frame clones, and not every one. The data contain some 85,000 clones, nearly 95% of them singletons. Sequencing used peripheral blood, obtained in the second trimester of pregnancy. This receptor was taken from a female donor with multiple sclerosis, enrolled in a pregnancy study. The chain uses TRBV9 and TRBJ2-3; 9 bases fit TRBD2. This CDR3 reads CASSVRGRATDTQYF. CDR3 sequence (DNA): TGTGCCAGCAGCGTTCGCGGGAGGGCCACAGATACGCAGTATTTT.